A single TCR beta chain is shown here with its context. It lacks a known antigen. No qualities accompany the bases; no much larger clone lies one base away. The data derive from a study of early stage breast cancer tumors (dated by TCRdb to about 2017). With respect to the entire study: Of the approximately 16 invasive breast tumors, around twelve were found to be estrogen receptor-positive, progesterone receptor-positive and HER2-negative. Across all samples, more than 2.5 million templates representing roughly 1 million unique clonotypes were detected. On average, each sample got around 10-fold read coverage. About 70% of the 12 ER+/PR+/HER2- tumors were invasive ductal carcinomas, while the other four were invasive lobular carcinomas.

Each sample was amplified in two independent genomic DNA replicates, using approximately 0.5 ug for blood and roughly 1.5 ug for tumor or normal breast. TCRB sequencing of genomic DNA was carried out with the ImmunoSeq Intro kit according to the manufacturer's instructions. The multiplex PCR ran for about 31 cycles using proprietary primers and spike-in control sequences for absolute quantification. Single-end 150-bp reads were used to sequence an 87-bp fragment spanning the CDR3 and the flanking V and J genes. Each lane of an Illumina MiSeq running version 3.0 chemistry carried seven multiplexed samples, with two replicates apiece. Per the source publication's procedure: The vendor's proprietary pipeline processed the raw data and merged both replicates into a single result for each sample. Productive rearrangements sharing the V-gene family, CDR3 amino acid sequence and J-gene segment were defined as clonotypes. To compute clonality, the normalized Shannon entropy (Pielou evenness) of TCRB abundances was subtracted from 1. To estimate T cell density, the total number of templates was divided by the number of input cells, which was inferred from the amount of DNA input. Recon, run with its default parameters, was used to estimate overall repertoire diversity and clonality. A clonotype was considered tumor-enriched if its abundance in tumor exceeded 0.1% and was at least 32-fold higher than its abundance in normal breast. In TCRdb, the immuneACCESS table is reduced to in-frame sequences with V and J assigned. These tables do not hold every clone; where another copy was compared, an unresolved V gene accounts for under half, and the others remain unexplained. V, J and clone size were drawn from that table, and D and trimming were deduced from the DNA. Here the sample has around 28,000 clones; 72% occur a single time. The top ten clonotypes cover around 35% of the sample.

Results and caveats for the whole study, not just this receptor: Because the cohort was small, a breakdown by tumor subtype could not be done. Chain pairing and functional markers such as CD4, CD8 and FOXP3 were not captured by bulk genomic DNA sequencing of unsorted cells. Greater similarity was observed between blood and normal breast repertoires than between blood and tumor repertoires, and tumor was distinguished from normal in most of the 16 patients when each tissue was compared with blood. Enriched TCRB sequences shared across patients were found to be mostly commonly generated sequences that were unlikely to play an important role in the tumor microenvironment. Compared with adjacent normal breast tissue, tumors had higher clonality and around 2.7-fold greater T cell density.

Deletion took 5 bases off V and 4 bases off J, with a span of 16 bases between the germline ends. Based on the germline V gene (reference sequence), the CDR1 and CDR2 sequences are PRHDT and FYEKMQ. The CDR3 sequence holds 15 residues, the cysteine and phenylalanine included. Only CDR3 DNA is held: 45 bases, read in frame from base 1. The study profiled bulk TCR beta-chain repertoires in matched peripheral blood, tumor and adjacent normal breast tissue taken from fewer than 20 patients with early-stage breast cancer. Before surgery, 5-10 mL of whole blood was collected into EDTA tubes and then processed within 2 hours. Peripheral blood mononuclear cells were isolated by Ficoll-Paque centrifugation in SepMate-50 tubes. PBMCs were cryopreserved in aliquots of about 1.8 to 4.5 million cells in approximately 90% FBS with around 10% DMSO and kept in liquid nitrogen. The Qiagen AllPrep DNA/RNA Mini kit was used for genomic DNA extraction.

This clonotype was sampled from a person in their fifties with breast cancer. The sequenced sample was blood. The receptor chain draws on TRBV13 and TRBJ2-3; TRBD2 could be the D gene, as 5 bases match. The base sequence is TGTGCCAGCAGCCCATCAACCTTCGGGGCAGATACGCAGTATTTT. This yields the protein CASSPSTFGADTQYF.